This T cell receptor (beta chain) was observed in a study of shared clonotypes between healthy human individuals (dated by TCRdb to about 2020). Background for the entire study: The cohort comprised two women and a few men aged 18 to 49 years. For each donor, three plates each were used for CD4 naive and CD4 memory, two plates were used for CD8 naive, and one plate was used for CD8 memory. Each donor's leukapheresis produced roughly between roughly 0.9 and 9 billion PBMCs. To estimate repertoire size and how much clonotypes are shared between individuals, the study performed deep sequencing of blood TCR repertoires from a few healthy adults. To increase sequencing depth and limit assay-specific biases, TCR repertoire library preparation and sequencing were carried out by different laboratories using diverse techniques.

As regards this clone: This clone's antigen is unknown. The input lacks base qualities; no much larger clone sits a single base away.

The donors were healthy, HIV-negative adults with no recently reported acute infections or vaccinations. Every donor was a Caucasian adult living in Nashville, Tennessee, USA. CD4+ T cells were enriched by magnetic negative selection, after which naive cells were positively selected on CD45RA and the negative fraction was taken as the memory subset. After blood collection by leukapheresis, PBMCs were isolated using Ficoll-Histopaque density gradient centrifugation and then cryopreserved in the vapor phase of liquid nitrogen. Analytical flow cytometry was used to check the purity and quantity of every magnetically sorted T cell population. Genomic DNA was isolated from each sorted fraction and quantified by UV absorbance on a Nanodrop 2000c. Overall study results and their limits: Naive subsets generally had larger estimated clonotype richness than memory subsets did. Sampling was limited to blood, and TCR repertoires in tissue likely differ from TCR repertoires in blood. Compared with non-shared clonotypes, the clonotypes found in all four sorted-subset donors had higher generation probabilities. About 5% of naive CD4, around 4% of naive CD8, approximately 2.2% of memory CD4, and more than 0.35% of memory CD8 clonotypes were shared across a handful of donors. Rarefaction of sorted-subset datasets indicated incomplete sequencing despite the large sequencing depth. Based on pairwise subsampling, the degree of clonotype sharing among donors was expected to be affected by sequencing depth. The genetic and exposure-history diversity represented was limited by the small number of donors.

Using the deep immunoSEQ assay, TCR CDR3 regions were amplified from genomic DNA by multiplex PCR. Extracted genomic DNA from each cell subset was spread evenly across all wells of several immunoSEQ 96-well plates, with each plate serving as a replicate. For sorted subsets, about 200 ng genomic DNA, equal to about 30,000 T cell genomes, was loaded into each replicate PCR. Purified libraries were measured with a Qubit 3.0 fluorometer, size-checked on a Bioanalyzer 2100, and measured again with the KAPA Library Quantification kit. A separate single-read 150-cycle Illumina NextSeq 550 flow cell was used to sequence each immunoSEQ 96-well plate. In the original analysis: The immunoSEQ output contained only junctional sequences without quality scores, so filtering could not match that applied to full-length reads. To assign V/J genes and CDR3, sequences were annotated using PyIR, a Python wrapper for IgBLAST v1.9, with IMGT germline references. Reads were removed for weak V/J assignments (E-value above 1e-6), missing CDR3, stop codons, out-of-frame junctions, or ambiguous translated residues. V3J clonotypes were defined as sequences sharing the same inferred V gene, J gene, and CDR3 amino acid sequence. Percentage overlap between repertoires was computed as shared unique clonotypes divided by the size of the smaller repertoire. Richness of each repertoire was evaluated using RTK rarefaction, the Chao1 estimator, and Recon v2.1 estimates of unobserved clonotypes. Generation probabilities for all TCRbeta clonotypes obtained by the gDNA method from a few donors were computed using OLGA. Here the immuneACCESS table is served through TCRdb, limited to in-frame sequences with V and J called. Missing clones are a known gap in these copies; in checked studies unresolved V genes cover under half, and the rest lacks a known reason. D and trimming come from the DNA, and the V and J calls and clone size come from that table. The sample table holds roughly 1,600,000 clones, of which about 98.5% were seen once. Approximately 0.4% of the sample belongs to the ten largest clones.

Its CDR3 holds 15 amino acids, cysteine through phenylalanine. Of the read, only the CDR3 DNA is kept; its 45 bases are in frame from base 1. V lost 0 bases and J lost 5 bases; the stretch between them is 11 bases long. Per the germline V gene, SGDLS is the CDR1 and YYNGEE is the CDR2. The TCR sequence derives from a man aged 25-40 years in good health. The receptor chain draws on TRBV9 and TRBJ2-2, with no D gene named confidently. Sequencing used naive CD4+ T cells sorted from blood. The sample's cell subset or site label is to be understood as: CD45RA+ positively selected. This receptor carries the CDR3 CASSVDPRRTGELFF. The nucleotide sequence reads TGTGCCAGCAGCGTAGACCCCCGTAGGACCGGGGAGCTGTTTTTT.